This entry features one TCR beta chain sequence. The CDR3 extends over 15 amino acids. Germline V gene lookup returns CDR1 SGHDN and CDR2 FVKESK. V was clipped by 5 bases and J by 7 bases, with 17 bases between them. The data belong to a study of blood T cell repertoires in COVID-19. Study at large: Samples representing acute and convalescent COVID-19 were sourced from the United States, Italy and Spain. T cells, B-cell-depleted T cells, or PBMCs provided the cDNA or gDNA that served as material.

In the original processing: Amplification of reference gene primers was used by the study to estimate nucleated cell counts. Using immunoSEQ multiplex PCR, the repertoire was profiled, and TCRdb retains in-frame clones only, with some absent. V and J calls and clone size are given by that table; D and trimming were obtained from the DNA. This repertoire shows about 170,000 clones, about 86% found once; its top ten account for around 7%. The sample was peripheral blood. The clonotype originates from a man aged 45-65 years with active or convalescent COVID-19. This chain links TRBV14 with TRBJ1-4; no firm D call. CDR3 DNA sequence: TGTGCCAGCAGCACAGTCCACCTAAGGCGTGAAAAACTGTTTTTT. Amino acids: CASSTVHLRREKLFF.